The rows below give T cell receptor beta chains drawn from one sample of a study of blood T cell repertoires in COVID-19. Repertoires were generated with immunoSEQ multiplex PCR, while TCRdb's copy carries only in-frame clones and drops some. This sample has a few hundred thousand clones, with around 86% found just once. The specimen was peripheral blood. These receptors were collected from a man in his forties who had recovered from COVID-19. Each CDR3 is given with its conserved first and last residue. A D gene is named only where the DNA matches it firmly.

j_call d_call v_call cdr3_aa
TRBJ2-3 NA TRBV7-2 CASSLEGVPMDTQYF
TRBJ2-7 NA TRBV7-2 CASSLPHYEQYF
TRBJ2-2 NA TRBV5-6 CASSLVGGANTGELFF
TRBJ2-7 NA TRBV25-1 CASSEITPSYEQYF
TRBJ2-5 TRBD2 TRBV7-2 CASSLRTSRETQYF
TRBJ2-1 TRBD2 TRBV29-1 CSVHGTRISPYNEQFF
TRBJ2-2 TRBD1 TRBV6-5 CASGTGALTGELFF
TRBJ2-3 TRBD2 TRBV5-1 CASSLERGEVDTQYF
TRBJ2-5 TRBD2 TRBV18 CASSSGLAGGGETQYF
TRBJ1-4 TRBD1 TRBV9 CASSATGLNEKLFF
TRBJ2-3 NA TRBV23-1 CASSPPRGWVSDTQYF
TRBJ1-2 NA TRBV6-1 CASSEGSGWDGYTF
TRBJ2-5 TRBD2 TRBV5-4 CASSLAGLAGKETQYF
TRBJ2-3 TRBD1 TRBV5-4 CASSAESDRGDTQYF
TRBJ2-7 NA TRBV5-1 CASSSPDRLTLYEQYF
TRBJ2-7 TRBD1 TRBV7-2 CASSPRTGVLGEYF
TRBJ2-7 TRBD1 TRBV11-2 CASSPGTVSYEQYF